Each of the 2 T cell receptor beta chains below was sequenced from the same sample in a study of T-cell reconstitution after alpha-beta-depleted transplantation in children. During its preparation, the TCRbeta library received unique molecular identifiers. TCRdb analysed the PCR reads with MiXCR anew, one entry per CDR3 protein. Of 640,000 or so distinct CDR3 sequences listed, 16% are singletons. The sequencing used PBMCs from the stem cell graft donor, collected from the stem cell graft. Every receptor here comes from a human donor who donated a stem cell graft to a child with acute myeloid leukemia.

This clonotype was detected ten times or more. The chain carries TRBV7-2 and TRBJ2-1; 15 nucleotides align to TRBD2. The V gene's germline CDR1 is SGHTA and CDR2 FQGNSA. The V gene end was trimmed by 5 bases and the J gene end by 9 bases; junction bases not matched to a gene: 5. This CDR3 is 15 amino acids long. The CDR3 bases are TGTGCCAGCAGCCTGGGACTAGCGGGGGGTGGTGAGCAGTTCTTC. It encodes CASSLGLAGGGEQFF.

This clonotype was seen only a few times. V gene TRBV12-3 or TRBV12-4 combines with J gene TRBJ1-1; D call uncertain. This CDR3 contains 15 residues. Between the trimmed V and J ends, which lost 8 bases and 1 base, there was a span of 17 bases. The CDR3 protein is CASHALGRSNTEAFF. The CDR3 DNA reads as TGTGCCAGCCATGCCCTAGGACGGTCGAACACTGAAGCTTTCTTT.